The rows below give T cell receptor beta chains drawn from one sample of a study of T-cell reconstitution after alpha-beta-depleted transplantation in children. TCRdb ran MiXCR on the PCR reads and lists one entry per CDR3 protein. The sample has 330,000 or so distinct CDR3 sequences, approximately 10% seen once. The specimen was PBMCs from the stem cell graft donor, collected from the stem cell graft. These receptors originate from a human donor who donated a stem cell graft to a child with acute lymphoblastic leukemia. Both conserved end residues are part of each CDR3. D genes are given only for firm matches. Only some rows state a clone size, as once, few, many or a class for expanded clones.

-	TRBJ1-4	few	TRBV5-6	17	TGTGCCAGCAGCTTGCGGTGGACAGATGCAACTAATGAAAAACTGTTTTTT	CASSLRWTDATNEKLFF
TRBD1	TRBJ1-2	many	TRBV2	11	TGTGCCAGCTCCGGACAGGGGAGCCGTGCCTTC	CASSGQGSRAF
-	TRBJ1-2	-	TRBV25-1	14	TGTGCCAGCAGTGACACAGGGCACAACTATGGCTACACCTTC	CASSDTGHNYGYTF
TRBD2	TRBJ2-5	many	TRBV11-2	18	TGTGCCAGCAGCTTAGAGAAGCGAAGAGGCGGGAGGGTTGAGACCCAGTACTTC	CASSLEKRRGGRVETQYF
-	TRBJ1-5	-	TRBV7-9	17	TGTGCCAGCAGCTTAGTTGGGGCGCAAGGAGTCGATCAGCCCCAGCATTTT	CASSLVGAQGVDQPQHF
-	TRBJ2-1	many	TRBV25-1	16	TGTGCCAGCAGCACAACCCACCGTAGCTCCTACAATGAGCAGTTCTTC	CASSTTHRSSYNEQFF
TRBD2	TRBJ2-7	few	TRBV7-9	15	TGTGCCAGCAGTGCCCACCGACTAGCGGGACTTTCAATGTACTTC	CASSAHRLAGLSMYF
TRBD2	TRBJ2-5	few	TRBV7-2	15	TGTGCCAGCAGCTTAGGAGGGACTAGAGGGGAGACCCAGTACTTC	CASSLGGTRGETQYF
-	TRBJ1-5	-	TRBV5-1	15	TGCGCCAGCAGCTTGTCGGGAGGGACCAATCAGCCCCAGCATTTT	CASSLSGGTNQPQHF
-	TRBJ1-1	-	TRBV5-1	14	TGCGCCAGCAGCGTGACTGTTGGGAGCACTGAAGCTTTCTTT	CASSVTVGSTEAFF
-	TRBJ1-1	few	TRBV7-9	15	TGTGCCAGCAGCTTAGTTCGCAGGTTGAACACTGAAGCTTTCTTT	CASSLVRRLNTEAFF
-	TRBJ1-5	-	TRBV28	13	TGTGCCAGCGCTTTTGGGGCTCATCAGCCCCAGCATTTT	CASAFGAHQPQHF
TRBD2	TRBJ2-1	few	TRBV7-8	17	TGTGCCAGCAGCTTAGATAGGCTAGCGGGACCCTACAATGAGCAGTTCTTC	CASSLDRLAGPYNEQFF
-	TRBJ1-2	-	TRBV27	13	TGTGCCAGCAGCATGGGACGGAACTATGGCTACACCTTC	CASSMGRNYGYTF
-	TRBJ2-3	-	TRBV15	15	TGTGCCACCAGCAGAGATTGGGGAAGCACAGATACGCAGTATTTT	CATSRDWGSTDTQYF
TRBD1	TRBJ1-5	many	TRBV28	16	TGTGCCAGCAGTTGGGCCGGACAGGGGAGCAATCAGCCCCAGCATTTT	CASSWAGQGSNQPQHF
TRBD1	TRBJ1-5	-	TRBV6-4	19	TGTGCCAGCAGCCATAAAGACAGGGCTTCCGACTATAGCAATCAGCCCCAGCATTTT	CASSHKDRASDYSNQPQHF
TRBD1	TRBJ2-7	-	TRBV2	14	TGTGCCAGCAGTGGGAGGACAGGGAACTACGAGCAGTACTTC	CASSGRTGNYEQYF
-	TRBJ2-2	few	TRBV13	18	TGTGCCAGCAGCTTAGGACCGACCCTCTCGACGGGGACCGGGGAGCTGTTTTTT	CASSLGPTLSTGTGELFF
TRBD2	TRBJ2-7	many	TRBV29-1	12	TGCAGCGTTGCTAGCGGGGCCTACGAGCAGTACTTC	CSVASGAYEQYF
-	TRBJ2-1	few	TRBV11-2	16	TGTGCCAGCAGCTCACTCCAGGGGGAGGGTTACGGTGAGCAGTTCTTC	CASSSLQGEGYGEQFF
-	TRBJ2-5	-	TRBV11-1	17	TGTGCCAGCAGCTCAAACTCGGTCCTGGACGGGCAAGAGACCCAGTACTTC	CASSSNSVLDGQETQYF
-	TRBJ1-3	-	TRBV3-1	14	TGTGCCAGCAGCCAAGTACACTCTGGAAACACCATATATTTT	CASSQVHSGNTIYF
TRBD2	TRBJ2-2	many	TRBV29-1	14	TGCAGCGCCGCAGGACTAGCAGCCACCGGGGAGCTGTTTTTT	CSAAGLAATGELFF
TRBD2	TRBJ2-1	many	TRBV6-1	15	TGTGCCAGTGAATCCAGACTAGCGGAAACGGACGAGCAGTTCTTC	CASESRLAETDEQFF
TRBD2	TRBJ2-1	few	TRBV7-9	15	TGTGCCAGCAGCTTACTTACTAGCGCCCACAATGAGCAGTTCTTC	CASSLLTSAHNEQFF
TRBD1	TRBJ2-5	few	TRBV5-1	15	TGCGCCAGCAGCGTGGGGACAGGGGGCAAGGAGACCCAGTACTTC	CASSVGTGGKETQYF
-	TRBJ2-5	-	TRBV5-1	15	TGCGCCAGCAGGTCCCGACTCCGCGATCAAGAGACCCAGTACTTC	CASRSRLRDQETQYF
TRBD2	TRBJ2-1	few	TRBV9	13	TGTGCCAGCAGGACCGGGACTAGCGGTCGGAAGTTCTTC	CASRTGTSGRKFF
-	TRBJ2-1	-	TRBV10-3	12	TGTGCCATCTCAAGGGTTGAGAATGAGCAGTTCTTC	CAISRVENEQFF
TRBD2	TRBJ2-7	few	TRBV29-1	14	TGCAGCGTTGAGGGTAGCGGGGCCTCCTACGAGCAGTACTTC	CSVEGSGASYEQYF
-	TRBJ2-7	-	TRBV7-6	13	TGTGCCAGCAGCATCGGTGGAGTCTACGAGCAGTACTTC	CASSIGGVYEQYF
TRBD2	TRBJ2-7	many	TRBV18	19	TGTGCCAGCTCCCACGGGACTAGCGGGAGAAGGGGACCCTCCTACGAGCAGTACTTC	CASSHGTSGRRGPSYEQYF
-	TRBJ1-1	few	TRBV7-9	12	TGTGCCAGCAGCTTACTAGGGAATGAAGCTTTCTTT	CASSLLGNEAFF
-	TRBJ2-1	-	TRBV5-1	18	TGCGCCAGCAGCTTGGAGAGGGGGAGAGGGGCACGGCGCGATGAGCAGTTCTTC	CASSLERGRGARRDEQFF
TRBD1	TRBJ2-1	-	TRBV5-1	13	TGCGCCAGCAGCTGGACAGGAAGCAATGAGCAGTTCTTC	CASSWTGSNEQFF
-	TRBJ2-3	-	TRBV11-2	13	TGTGCCAGCAGCCCGGGTCGCACAGATACGCAGTATTTT	CASSPGRTDTQYF
-	TRBJ1-2	-	TRBV12-3/TRBV12-4	14	TGTGCCAGCAGGAACACCGGGTCTTTCTATGGCTACACCTTC	CASRNTGSFYGYTF
-	TRBJ1-5	few	TRBV7-2	14	TGTGCCAGCAGCAACGACAGAGGCAATCAGCCCCAGCATTTT	CASSNDRGNQPQHF
-	TRBJ2-2	-	TRBV30	13	TGTGCCTGGGGACGTTCGGGACCCGGGGAGCTGTTTTTT	CAWGRSGPGELFF
TRBD2	TRBJ2-3	few	TRBV7-9	16	TGTGCCAGCAGCCAGGCCCCTAGCGGGAGCACAGATACGCAGTATTTT	CASSQAPSGSTDTQYF
TRBD1	TRBJ1-2	-	TRBV19	15	TGTGCCAGTATCCCCGGGACAGTGAACTTTGAGGGCTACACCTTC	CASIPGTVNFEGYTF
TRBD1	TRBJ2-1	few	TRBV5-1	16	TGCGCCAGCAGCTTGTGGGGACAGTCTCTCTACAATGAGCAGTTCTTC	CASSLWGQSLYNEQFF
-	TRBJ2-7	few	TRBV28	13	TGTGCCAGCACTTGGGACAATTCCTACGAGCAGTACTTC	CASTWDNSYEQYF
-	TRBJ1-5	-	TRBV20-1	16	TGCAGTGCTAAAAGTCGGGCGGGGTACCACAATCAGCCCCAGCATTTT	CSAKSRAGYHNQPQHF
-	TRBJ2-6	-	TRBV7-6	20	TGTGCCAGCAGCTTTAGTTGGAGGCTAGAAAACGCCTCTGGGGCCAACGTCCTGACTTTC	CASSFSWRLENASGANVLTF
-	TRBJ2-1	few	TRBV7-9	15	TGTGCCAGCAGCTTAGCACTAGCTTCCGCCAATGAGCAGTTCTTC	CASSLALASANEQFF
-	TRBJ2-1	many	TRBV10-3	13	TGTGCCACTCTGGGCGGAGGGGGGAATGAGCAGTTCTTC	CATLGGGGNEQFF
TRBD2	TRBJ2-1	few	TRBV12-3/TRBV12-4	14	TGTGCCAGCAGTATTAGCGGGGGGGTCAATGAGCAGTTCTTC	CASSISGGVNEQFF
-	TRBJ2-3	few	TRBV20-1	15	TGCAGTGCGCGAGTGACGGGGGAGGTTGCAGATACGCAGTATTTT	CSARVTGEVADTQYF
-	TRBJ2-5	-	TRBV15	14	TGTGCCACCAGCAGAGACTCCTCGGGAGAGACCCAGTACTTC	CATSRDSSGETQYF
TRBD1	TRBJ2-3	-	TRBV6-5	16	TGTGCCAGCATTAACAGGGGTGGGGCTAGCACAGATACGCAGTATTTT	CASINRGGASTDTQYF
-	TRBJ2-7	few	TRBV5-1	16	TGCGCCAGCAGCTTGGTTGGGCTAACCCCAAACTACGAGCAGTACTTC	CASSLVGLTPNYEQYF
-	TRBJ2-4	many	TRBV27	19	TGTGCCAGCAACCCGTCCGGGACGCGAAGTGAGCTAGCCAAAAACATTCAGTACTTC	CASNPSGTRSELAKNIQYF
TRBD1	TRBJ2-1	many	TRBV2	13	TGTGCCAGCAGTGCAGGGGGCCTGGGTGAGCAGTTCTTC	CASSAGGLGEQFF
TRBD2	TRBJ2-7	-	TRBV12-3/TRBV12-4	14	TGTGCCAGCAGCCCCAAGCGGGATCCCTACGAGCAGTACTTC	CASSPKRDPYEQYF
TRBD1	TRBJ1-5	-	TRBV28	15	TGTGCCAGCAGTACCGGACAGGGGGCAGGTCAGCCCCAGCATTTT	CASSTGQGAGQPQHF